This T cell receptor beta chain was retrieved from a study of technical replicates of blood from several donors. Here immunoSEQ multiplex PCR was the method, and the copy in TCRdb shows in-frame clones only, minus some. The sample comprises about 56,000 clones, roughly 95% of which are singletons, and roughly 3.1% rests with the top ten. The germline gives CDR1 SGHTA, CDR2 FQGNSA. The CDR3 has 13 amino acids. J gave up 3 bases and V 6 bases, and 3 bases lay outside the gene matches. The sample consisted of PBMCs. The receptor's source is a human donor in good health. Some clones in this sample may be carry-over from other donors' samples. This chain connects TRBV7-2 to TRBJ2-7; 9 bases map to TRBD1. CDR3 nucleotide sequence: TGTGCCAGCAGGCCGGGACAGGGCTACGAGCAGTACTTC. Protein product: CASRPGQGYEQYF.